The rows below give T cell receptor beta chains drawn from one sample of a study of blood T cell repertoires in COVID-19. Sequencing used immunoSEQ multiplex PCR; TCRdb keeps in-frame clones, though not all of them. The profile covers 250,000 or so clones, with about nine tenths appearing a single time and around 2.9% taken by the ten largest. The specimen was peripheral blood. These receptors originate from a woman aged 25-40 years with active or convalescent COVID-19. Each CDR3 is given with its conserved first and last residue. A D gene is named only where the DNA matches it firmly. Rows give clone size only sometimes, using once, few, many, or a class for an expanded clone.

-	-	TRBV5-1	TRBJ2-3	TGCGCCAGCAGATTAGGACAGAGCACAGATACGCAGTATTTT	CASRLGQSTDTQYF
-	TRBD1	TRBV7-7	TRBJ1-3	TGTGCTAGCAGCCCGGGACAGGGTTTTGGAAACACCATATATTTT	CASSPGQGFGNTIYF
-	TRBD1	TRBV30	TRBJ1-2	TGTGCCTGGAGTGTAGACAGGGGGCGAAGCTACACCTTC	CAWSVDRGRSYTF
once	TRBD2	TRBV2	TRBJ2-7	TGTGCCAGCAGTGAAGCGCTTCTAGGGCGGGGGGCGAAATACGAGCAGTACTTC	CASSEALLGRGAKYEQYF
-	-	TRBV9	TRBJ1-4	TGTGCCAGCAGCCTTGACACTAACGGGAAAAAACTGTTTTTT	CASSLDTNGKKLFF
-	-	TRBV9	TRBJ2-1	TGTGCCAGCAGCGTAGATGAGAACTACAATGAGCAGTTCTTC	CASSVDENYNEQFF
-	-	TRBV6-2/TRBV6-3	TRBJ1-6	TGTGCCAGCAGTTTTAGGGGGGGTGGTTCACCCCTCCACTTT	CASSFRGGGSPLHF
once	-	TRBV7-9	TRBJ1-3	TGTGCCAGCAGCCACAGGGAATCTGGAAACACCATATATTTT	CASSHRESGNTIYF
once	TRBD1	TRBV7-2	TRBJ2-5	TGTGCCAGCCCGGGTCTGGGACAGACTCAAGAGACCCAGTACTTC	CASPGLGQTQETQYF
-	TRBD1	TRBV6-1	TRBJ1-1	TGTGCCAGCAGTGGCCGGACAGGGAATTCGAACACTGAAGCTTTCTTT	CASSGRTGNSNTEAFF
-	-	TRBV28	TRBJ1-5	TGTGCCAGCAGGCGCCAACCGAATCAGCCCCAGCATTTT	CASRRQPNQPQHF
-	-	TRBV28	TRBJ1-2	TGTGCCAGCAGTCTCCCTAGACTGGATGGCTACACCTTC	CASSLPRLDGYTF
-	-	TRBV18	TRBJ2-2	TGTGCCAGCTCACCAGGAGGAGGGCCCTTGAACACCGGGGAGCTGTTTTTT	CASSPGGGPLNTGELFF
-	-	TRBV28	TRBJ1-4	TGTGCCAGCAGCCCACCCCTTACTATGACAGCCGCAACTAATGAAAAACTGTTTTTT	CASSPPLTMTAATNEKLFF
-	TRBD1	TRBV7-9	TRBJ1-1	TGTGCCAGCAGCTGGGGGGACAGATTGAACACTGAAGCTTTCTTT	CASSWGDRLNTEAFF
few	TRBD1	TRBV3-1/TRBV3-2	TRBJ1-4	TGTGCCAGCAGCCAAAGACAGGGGTATGAAAAACTGTTTTTT	CASSQRQGYEKLFF
-	TRBD1	TRBV19	TRBJ1-1	TGTGCCAGTAGTATAGGACAGGGTCGCCCTGAAGCTTTCTTT	CASSIGQGRPEAFF
once	TRBD2	TRBV2	TRBJ2-1	TGTGCCAGCAGTGATCGGACTAGCGGGGTGCGCAATGAGCAGTTCTTC	CASSDRTSGVRNEQFF
-	TRBD2	TRBV7-2	TRBJ2-5	TGTGCCAGCAGCTTCTTAGCGGGGGGAGGTGAGACCCAGTACTTC	CASSFLAGGGETQYF
once	TRBD1	TRBV14	TRBJ2-1	TGTGCCAGCAGCCAGAGGACAGGGAGCTCCTACAATGAGCAGTTCTTC	CASSQRTGSSYNEQFF